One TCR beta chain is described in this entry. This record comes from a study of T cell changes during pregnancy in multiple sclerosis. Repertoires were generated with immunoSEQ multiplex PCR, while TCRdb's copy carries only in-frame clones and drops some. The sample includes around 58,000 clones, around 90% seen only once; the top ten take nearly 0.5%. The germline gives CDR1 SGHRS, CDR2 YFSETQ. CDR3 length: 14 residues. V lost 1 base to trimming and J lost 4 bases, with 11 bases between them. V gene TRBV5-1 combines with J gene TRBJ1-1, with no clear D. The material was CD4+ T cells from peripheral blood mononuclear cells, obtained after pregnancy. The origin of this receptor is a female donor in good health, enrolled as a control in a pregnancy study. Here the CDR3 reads CASSLTEGGTEAFF. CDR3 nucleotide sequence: TGCGCCAGCAGCTTGACCGAGGGAGGCACTGAAGCTTTCTTT.